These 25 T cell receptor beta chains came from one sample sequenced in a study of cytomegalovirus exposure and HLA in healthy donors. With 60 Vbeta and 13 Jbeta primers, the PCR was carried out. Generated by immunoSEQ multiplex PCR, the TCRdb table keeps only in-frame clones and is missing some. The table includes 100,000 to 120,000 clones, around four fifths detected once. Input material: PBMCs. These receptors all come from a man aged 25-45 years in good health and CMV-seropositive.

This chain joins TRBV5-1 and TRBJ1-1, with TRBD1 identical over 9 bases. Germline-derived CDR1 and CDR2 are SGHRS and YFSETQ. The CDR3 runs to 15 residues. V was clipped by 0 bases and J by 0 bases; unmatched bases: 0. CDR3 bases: TGCGCCAGCAGCTTGGGGGACAGGGTGAACACTGAAGCTTTCTTT. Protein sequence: CASSLGDRVNTEAFF. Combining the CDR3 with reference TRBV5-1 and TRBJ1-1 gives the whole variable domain KAGVTQTPRYLIKTRGQQVTLSCSPISGHRSVSWYQQTPGQGLQFLFEYFSETQRNKGNFPGRFSGRQFSNSRSEMNVSTLELGDSALYLCASSLGDRVNTEAFFGQGTRLTVV.

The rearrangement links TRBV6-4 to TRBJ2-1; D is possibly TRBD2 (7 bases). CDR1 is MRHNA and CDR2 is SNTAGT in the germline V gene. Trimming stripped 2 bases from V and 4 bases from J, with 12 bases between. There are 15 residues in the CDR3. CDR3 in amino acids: CASSDRRGPYNEQFF. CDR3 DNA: TGTGCCAGCAGTGACCGGCGGGGGCCTTACAATGAGCAGTTCTTC.

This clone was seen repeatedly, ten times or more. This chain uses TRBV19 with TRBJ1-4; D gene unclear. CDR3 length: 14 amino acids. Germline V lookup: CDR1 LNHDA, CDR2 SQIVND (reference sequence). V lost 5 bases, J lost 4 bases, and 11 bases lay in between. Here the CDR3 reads CASSPTGNNEKLFF. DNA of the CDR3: TGTGCCAGTAGTCCCACCGGGAATAATGAAAAACTGTTTTTT.

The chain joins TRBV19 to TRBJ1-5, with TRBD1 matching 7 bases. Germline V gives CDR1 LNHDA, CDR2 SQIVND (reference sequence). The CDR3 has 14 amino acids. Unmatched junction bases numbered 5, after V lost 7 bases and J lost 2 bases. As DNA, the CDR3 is TGTGCCAGTATCGACAGGGTGGGCAATCAGCCCCAGCATTTT. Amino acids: CASIDRVGNQPQHF.

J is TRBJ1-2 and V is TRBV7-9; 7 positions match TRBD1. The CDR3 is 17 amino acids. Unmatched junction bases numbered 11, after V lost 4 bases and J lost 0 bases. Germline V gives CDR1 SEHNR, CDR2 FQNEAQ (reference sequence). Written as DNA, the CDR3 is TGTGCCAGCAGCTCCACAGGGGTCGTTCACTCTAACTATGGCTACACCTTC. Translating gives CASSSTGVVHSNYGYTF.

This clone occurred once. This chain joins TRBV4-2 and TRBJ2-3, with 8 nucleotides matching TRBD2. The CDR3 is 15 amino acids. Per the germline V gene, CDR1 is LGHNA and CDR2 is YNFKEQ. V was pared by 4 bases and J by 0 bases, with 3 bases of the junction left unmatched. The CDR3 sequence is CASSLVAGSTDTQYF. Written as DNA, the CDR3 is TGTGCCAGCAGCCTGGTAGCGGGGAGCACAGATACGCAGTATTTT.

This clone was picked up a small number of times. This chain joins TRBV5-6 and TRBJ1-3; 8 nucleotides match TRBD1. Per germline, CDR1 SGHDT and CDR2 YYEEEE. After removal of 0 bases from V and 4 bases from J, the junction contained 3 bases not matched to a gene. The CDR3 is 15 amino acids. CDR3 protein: CASSLVAGGGNTIYF. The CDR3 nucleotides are TGTGCCAGCAGCTTGGTTGCAGGGGGCGGAAACACCATATATTTT.

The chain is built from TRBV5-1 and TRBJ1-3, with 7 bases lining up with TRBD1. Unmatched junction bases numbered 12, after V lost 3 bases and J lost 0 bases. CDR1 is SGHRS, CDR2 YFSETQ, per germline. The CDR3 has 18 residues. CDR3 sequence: CASSSLPGQHYSGNTIYF. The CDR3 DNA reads TGCGCCAGCAGCTCGCTACCGGGACAGCATTACTCTGGAAACACCATATATTTT.

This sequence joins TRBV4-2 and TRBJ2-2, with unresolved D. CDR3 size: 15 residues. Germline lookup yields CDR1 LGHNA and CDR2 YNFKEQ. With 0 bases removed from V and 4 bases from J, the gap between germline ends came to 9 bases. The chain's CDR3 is CASSQDTGFTGELFF. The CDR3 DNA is TGTGCCAGCAGCCAAGATACCGGGTTCACCGGGGAGCTGTTTTTT.

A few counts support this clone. This CDR3 reads CASSIARANTEAFF. The CDR3 DNA follows: TGTGCCAGTAGTATAGCCAGGGCGAACACTGAAGCTTTCTTT. The chain employs TRBV19 and TRBJ1-1; the D gene is possibly TRBD1 (5 bases). The V and J ends lost 1 base and 1 base respectively, with 7 bases between them. The CDR3 runs to 14 residues. Germline V gene sequence: CDR1 LNHDA, CDR2 SQIVND (reference sequence).

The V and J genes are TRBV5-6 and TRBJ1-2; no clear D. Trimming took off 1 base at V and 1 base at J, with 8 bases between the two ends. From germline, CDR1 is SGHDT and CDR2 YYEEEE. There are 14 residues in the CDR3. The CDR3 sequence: CASSLFSGNYGYTF. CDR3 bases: TGTGCCAGCAGCTTGTTCTCGGGTAACTATGGCTACACCTTC.

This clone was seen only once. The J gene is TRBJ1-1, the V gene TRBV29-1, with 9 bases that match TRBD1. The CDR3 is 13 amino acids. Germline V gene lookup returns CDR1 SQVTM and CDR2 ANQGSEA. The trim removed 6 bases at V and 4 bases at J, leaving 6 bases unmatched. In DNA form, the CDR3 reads TGCAGCGTCTCCGGGACAGGGTCCACTGAAGCTTTCTTT. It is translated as CSVSGTGSTEAFF.

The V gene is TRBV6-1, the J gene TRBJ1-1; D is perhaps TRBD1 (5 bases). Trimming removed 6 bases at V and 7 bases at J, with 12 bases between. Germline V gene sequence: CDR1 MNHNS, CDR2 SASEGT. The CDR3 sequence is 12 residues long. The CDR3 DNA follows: TGTGCCAGCAGCCCCCCCGGGGGTGAAGCTTTCTTT. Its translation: CASSPPGGEAFF.

CDR3 loop: CASSQRQGSPTNSPLHF. Written as DNA, the CDR3 is TGCGCCAGCAGTCAGAGACAGGGTTCCCCGACTAATTCACCCCTCCACTTT. V gene TRBV23-1 combines with J gene TRBJ1-6, with 7 bases lining up with TRBD1. TRBV23-1 is annotated as an ORF whose role is uncertain. The V and J ends lost 3 bases and 6 bases, in that order; junction bases with no gene match: 11. The CDR3 has 17 amino acids.

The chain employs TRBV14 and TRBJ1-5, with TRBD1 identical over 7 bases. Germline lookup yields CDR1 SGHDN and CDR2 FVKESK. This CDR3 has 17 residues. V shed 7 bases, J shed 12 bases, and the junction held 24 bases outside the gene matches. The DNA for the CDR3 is TGTGCCAGCATACAGGGTACTCGGGACAGCTTTCCGTCGCACCAGCATTTT. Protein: CASIQGTRDSFPSHQHF.

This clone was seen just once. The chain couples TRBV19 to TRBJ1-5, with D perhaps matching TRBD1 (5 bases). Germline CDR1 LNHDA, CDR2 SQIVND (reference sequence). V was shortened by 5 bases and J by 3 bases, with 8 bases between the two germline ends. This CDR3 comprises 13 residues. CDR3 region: CASSAGINQPQHF. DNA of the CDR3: TGTGCCAGTAGTGCAGGGATCAATCAGCCCCAGCATTTT.

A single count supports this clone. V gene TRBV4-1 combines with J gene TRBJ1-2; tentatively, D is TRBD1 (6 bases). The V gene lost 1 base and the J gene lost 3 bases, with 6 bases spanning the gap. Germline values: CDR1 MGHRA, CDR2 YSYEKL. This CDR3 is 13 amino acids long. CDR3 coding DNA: TGCGCCAGCAGCCAAGGACAGGACTATGGCTACACCTTC. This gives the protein CASSQGQDYGYTF.

This CDR3 reads CASSASGGNTGELFF. CDR3 DNA sequence: TGTGCCAGCAGCGCTAGCGGGGGGAACACCGGGGAGCTGTTTTTT. This sequence joins TRBV7-9 and TRBJ2-2; TRBD2 aligns across 10 bases. The CDR3 covers 15 residues. Germline CDR1 and CDR2: SEHNR and FQNEAQ (reference sequence). V shed 5 bases, J shed 1 base, and the junction held 1 base outside the gene matches.

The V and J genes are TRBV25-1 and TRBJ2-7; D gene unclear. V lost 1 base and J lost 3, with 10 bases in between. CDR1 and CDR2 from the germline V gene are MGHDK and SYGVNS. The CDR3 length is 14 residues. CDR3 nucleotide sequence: TGTGCCAGCAGTGAATCAAGGAACAGCTACGAGCAGTACTTC. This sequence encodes CASSESRNSYEQYF.

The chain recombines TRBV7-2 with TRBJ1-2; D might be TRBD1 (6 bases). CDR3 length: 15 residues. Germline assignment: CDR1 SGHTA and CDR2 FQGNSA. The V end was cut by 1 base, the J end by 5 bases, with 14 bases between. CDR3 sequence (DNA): TGTGCCAGCAGCTTAGGCGGTCAGGGGCGGTATGGCTACACCTTC. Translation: CASSLGGQGRYGYTF.

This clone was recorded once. CDR3 region: CAISVPSGGGQETQYF. CDR3 DNA: TGTGCCATCAGTGTACCTAGCGGGGGGGGCCAAGAGACCCAGTACTTC. This chain joins TRBV10-3 and TRBJ2-5; 12 bases map to TRBD2. The CDR3 spans 16 residues. Germline V gene lookup returns CDR1 ENHRY and CDR2 SYGVKD. V shed 4 bases and J 1 base; nucleotides not matched to a gene: 4.

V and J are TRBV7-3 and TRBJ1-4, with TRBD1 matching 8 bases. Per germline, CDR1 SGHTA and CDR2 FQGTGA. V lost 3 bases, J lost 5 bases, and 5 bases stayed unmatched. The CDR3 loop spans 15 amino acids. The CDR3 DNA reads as TGTGCCAGCAGCTTCGCTCGACAGGGGAATGAAAAACTGTTTTTT. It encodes CASSFARQGNEKLFF.

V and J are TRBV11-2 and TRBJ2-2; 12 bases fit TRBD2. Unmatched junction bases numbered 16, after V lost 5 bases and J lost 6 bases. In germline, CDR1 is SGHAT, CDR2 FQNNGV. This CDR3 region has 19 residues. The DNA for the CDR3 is TGTGCCAGCAGCCCCGGCTGGCTAGCGGGGGGGCTTTCGGCCGGGGAGCTGTTTTTT. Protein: CASSPGWLAGGLSAGELFF.

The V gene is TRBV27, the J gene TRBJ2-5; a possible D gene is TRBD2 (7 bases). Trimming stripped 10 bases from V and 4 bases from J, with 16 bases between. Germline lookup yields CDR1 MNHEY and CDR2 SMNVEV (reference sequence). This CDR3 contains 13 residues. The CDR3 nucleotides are TGTGCCACCGACCCCGGGGGGCTAGAGACCCAGTACTTC. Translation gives CATDPGGLETQYF.

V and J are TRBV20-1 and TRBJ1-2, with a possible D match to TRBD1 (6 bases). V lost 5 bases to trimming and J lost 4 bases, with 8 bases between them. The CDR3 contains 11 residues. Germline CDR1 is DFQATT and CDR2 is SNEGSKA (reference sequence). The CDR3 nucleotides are TGCAGTGCTCCGGACAGCTATGGCTACACCTTC. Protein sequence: CSAPDSYGYTF.